This TCR beta chain appears in the sequencing data of a study of long-term antiretroviral therapy in people with HIV. General study points: Neither ART adherence, viral resistance nor therapy changes were documented.

The assay used was immunoSEQ (version v3.0), run at survey level. Sequenced by immunoSEQ multiplex PCR; TCRdb stores in-frame clones only, minus some. In the table there are some 29,000 clones, 85% to 90% of which are singletons. Points on this clone: Its specificity is unknown.

This sequence originates from a man aged 45-65 years with HIV. Sequences were derived from unsorted PBMCs, sampled 3.2 years before starting antiretroviral therapy.

The CDR3 loop reads CASSRRTDYEQYF. DNA for the CDR3: TGTGCCAGCTCACGCAGGACAGACTACGAGCAGTACTTC. J is TRBJ2-7 and V is TRBV18; D is perhaps TRBD1 (6 bases). The V end was cut by 4 bases, the J end by 3 bases, with 10 bases between. Germline V gene lookup returns CDR1 KGHSH and CDR2 LQKENI. The CDR3 loop spans 13 amino acids.